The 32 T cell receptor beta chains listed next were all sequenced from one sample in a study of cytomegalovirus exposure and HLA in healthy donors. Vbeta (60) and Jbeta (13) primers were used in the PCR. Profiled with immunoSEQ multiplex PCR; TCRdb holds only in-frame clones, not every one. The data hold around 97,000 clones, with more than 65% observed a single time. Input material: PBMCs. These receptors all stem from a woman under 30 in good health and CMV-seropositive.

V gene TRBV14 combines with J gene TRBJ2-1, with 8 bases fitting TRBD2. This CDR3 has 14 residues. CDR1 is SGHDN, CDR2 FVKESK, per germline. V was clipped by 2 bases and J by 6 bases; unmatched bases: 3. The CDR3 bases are TGTGCCAGCAGCCAATATAGCGGGATCAATGAGCAGTTCTTC. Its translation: CASSQYSGINEQFF.

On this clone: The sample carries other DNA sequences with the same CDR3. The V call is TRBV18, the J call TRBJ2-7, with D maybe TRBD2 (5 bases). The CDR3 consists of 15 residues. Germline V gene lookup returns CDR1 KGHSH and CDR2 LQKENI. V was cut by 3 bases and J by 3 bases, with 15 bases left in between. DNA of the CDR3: TGTGCCAGCTCACCCGGCGGGCACGATGGCTACGAGCAGTACTTC. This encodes CASSPGGHDGYEQYF. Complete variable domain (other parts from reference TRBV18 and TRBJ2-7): NAGVMQNPRHLVRRRGQEARLRCSPMKGHSHVYWYRQLPEEGLKFMVYLQKENIIDESGMPKERFSAEFPKEGPSILRIQQVVRGDSAAYFCASSPGGHDGYEQYFGPGTRLTVT.

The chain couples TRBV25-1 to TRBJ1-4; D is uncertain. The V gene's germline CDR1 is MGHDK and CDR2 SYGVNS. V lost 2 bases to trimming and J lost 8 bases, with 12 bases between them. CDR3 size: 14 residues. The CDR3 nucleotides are TGTGCCAGCAGTGAAAATCTGGCTTGGGAAAAACTGTTTTTT. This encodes CASSENLAWEKLFF.

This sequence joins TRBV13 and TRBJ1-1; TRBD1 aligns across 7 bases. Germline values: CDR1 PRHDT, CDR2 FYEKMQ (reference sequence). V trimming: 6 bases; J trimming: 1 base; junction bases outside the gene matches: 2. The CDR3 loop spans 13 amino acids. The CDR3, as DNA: TGTGCCAGCAGGACAGGGCCGAACACTGAAGCTTTCTTT. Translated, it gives CASRTGPNTEAFF.

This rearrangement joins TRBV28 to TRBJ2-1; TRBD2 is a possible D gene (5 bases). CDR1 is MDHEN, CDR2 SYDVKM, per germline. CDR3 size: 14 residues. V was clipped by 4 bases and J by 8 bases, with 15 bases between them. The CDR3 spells CASSSLARDDEQFF. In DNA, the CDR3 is TGTGCCAGCAGTTCCCTAGCCCGAGACGATGAGCAGTTCTTC.

Written as DNA, the CDR3 is TGTGCCAGCAGCTTTAGCGGACTAGCGATCACCGAGCAGTACTTC. Its protein product is CASSFSGLAITEQYF. V and J are TRBV7-3 and TRBJ2-7, with 9 bases lining up with TRBD2. Germline V gene data show CDR1 as SGHTA and CDR2 as FQGTGA. J lost 6 bases, V lost 3 bases, and 9 bases had no gene match. The CDR3 length is 15 residues.

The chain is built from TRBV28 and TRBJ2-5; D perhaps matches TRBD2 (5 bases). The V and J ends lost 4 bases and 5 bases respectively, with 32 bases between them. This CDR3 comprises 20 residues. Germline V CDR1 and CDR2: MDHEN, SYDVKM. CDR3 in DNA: TGTGCCAGCAGTTCCCCTTGGGCCATCGATAGAGGAGGTTTTAGGGAGACCCAGTACTTC. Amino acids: CASSSPWAIDRGGFRETQYF.

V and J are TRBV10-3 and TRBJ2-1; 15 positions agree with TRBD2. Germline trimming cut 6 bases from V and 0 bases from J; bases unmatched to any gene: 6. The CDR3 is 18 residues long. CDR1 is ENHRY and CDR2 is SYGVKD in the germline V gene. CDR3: CAISPGTSGGSSYNEQFF. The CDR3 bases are TGTGCCATCAGCCCCGGGACTAGCGGGGGGAGCTCCTACAATGAGCAGTTCTTC.

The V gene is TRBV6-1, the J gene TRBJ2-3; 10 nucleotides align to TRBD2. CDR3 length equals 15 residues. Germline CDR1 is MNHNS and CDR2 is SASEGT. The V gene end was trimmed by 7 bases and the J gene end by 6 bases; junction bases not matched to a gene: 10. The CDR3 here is CASKRLAGVQDTQYF. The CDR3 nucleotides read TGTGCCAGCAAGAGGCTAGCGGGGGTACAGGATACGCAGTATTTT.

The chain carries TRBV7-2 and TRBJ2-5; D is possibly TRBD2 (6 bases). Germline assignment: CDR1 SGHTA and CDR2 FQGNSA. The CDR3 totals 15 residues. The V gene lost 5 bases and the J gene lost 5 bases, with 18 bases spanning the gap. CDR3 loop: CASSRQVLAGETQYF. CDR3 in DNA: TGTGCCAGCAGCCGCCAAGTACTAGCTGGGGAGACCCAGTACTTC.

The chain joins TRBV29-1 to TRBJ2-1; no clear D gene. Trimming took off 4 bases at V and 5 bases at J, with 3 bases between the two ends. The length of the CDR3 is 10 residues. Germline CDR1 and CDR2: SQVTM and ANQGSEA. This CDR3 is CSVGHNEQFF. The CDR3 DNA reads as TGCAGCGTTGGGCACAATGAGCAGTTCTTC.

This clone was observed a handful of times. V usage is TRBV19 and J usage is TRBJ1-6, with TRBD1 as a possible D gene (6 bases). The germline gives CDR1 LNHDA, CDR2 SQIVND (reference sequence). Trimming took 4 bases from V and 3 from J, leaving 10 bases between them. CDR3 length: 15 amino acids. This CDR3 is CASSTWTVYNSPLHF. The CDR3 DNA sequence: TGTGCCAGTAGTACCTGGACAGTCTATAATTCACCCCTCCACTTT.

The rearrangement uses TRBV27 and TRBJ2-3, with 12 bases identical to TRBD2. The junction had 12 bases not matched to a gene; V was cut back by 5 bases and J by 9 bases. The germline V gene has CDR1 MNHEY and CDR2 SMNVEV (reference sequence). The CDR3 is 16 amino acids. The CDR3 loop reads CASSPSGGAIGNTQYF. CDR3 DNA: TGTGCCAGCAGTCCTAGCGGGGGGGCAATTGGAAACACGCAGTATTTT.

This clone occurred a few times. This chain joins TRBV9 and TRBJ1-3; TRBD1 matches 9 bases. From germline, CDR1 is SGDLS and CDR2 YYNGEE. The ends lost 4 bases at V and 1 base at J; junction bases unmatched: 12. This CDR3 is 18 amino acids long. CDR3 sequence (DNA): TGTGCCAGCAGCCCGAGGACAGGGGTGTCCCGATCTGGAAACACCATATATTTT. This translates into CASSPRTGVSRSGNTIYF.

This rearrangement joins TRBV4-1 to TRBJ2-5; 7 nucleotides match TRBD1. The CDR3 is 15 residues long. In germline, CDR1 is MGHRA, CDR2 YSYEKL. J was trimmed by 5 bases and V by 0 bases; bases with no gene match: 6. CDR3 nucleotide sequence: TGCGCCAGCAGCCAAGAGGGGACAGCCTGGGAGACCCAGTACTTC. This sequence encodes CASSQEGTAWETQYF.

DNA of the CDR3: TGTGCCAGCAGCTTTAGGACAGGGGTGCTCTCTGGAAACACCATATATTTT. Protein product: CASSFRTGVLSGNTIYF. This chain links TRBV9 with TRBJ1-3; 9 bases are a match to TRBD1. The CDR3 is 17 amino acids. Germline V gives CDR1 SGDLS, CDR2 YYNGEE. The trim removed 4 bases at V and 0 bases at J, leaving 8 bases unmatched.

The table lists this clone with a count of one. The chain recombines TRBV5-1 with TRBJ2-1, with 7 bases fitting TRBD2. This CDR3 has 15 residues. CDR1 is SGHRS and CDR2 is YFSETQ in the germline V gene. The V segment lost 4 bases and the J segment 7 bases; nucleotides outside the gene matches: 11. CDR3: CASSLQPGTINEQFF. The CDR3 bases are TGCGCCAGCAGCCTCCAACCTGGGACTATTAATGAGCAGTTCTTC.

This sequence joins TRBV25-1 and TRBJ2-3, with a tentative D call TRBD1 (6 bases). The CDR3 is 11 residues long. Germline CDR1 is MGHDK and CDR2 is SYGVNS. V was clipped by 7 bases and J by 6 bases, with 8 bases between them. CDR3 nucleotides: TGTGCCAGCACCCAGGGGGATACGCAGTATTTT. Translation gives CASTQGDTQYF.

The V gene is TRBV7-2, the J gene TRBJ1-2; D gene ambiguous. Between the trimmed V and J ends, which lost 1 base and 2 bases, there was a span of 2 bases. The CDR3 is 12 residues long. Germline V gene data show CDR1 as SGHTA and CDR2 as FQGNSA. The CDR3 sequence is CASSLVNYGYTF. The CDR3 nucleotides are TGTGCCAGCAGCTTAGTAAACTATGGCTACACCTTC. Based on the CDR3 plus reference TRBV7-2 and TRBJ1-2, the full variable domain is GAGVSQSPSNKVTEKGKDVELRCDPISGHTALYWYRQSLGQGLEFLIYFQGNSAPDKSGLPSDRFSAERTGGSVSTLTIQRTQQEDSAVYLCASSLVNYGYTFGSGTRLTVV.

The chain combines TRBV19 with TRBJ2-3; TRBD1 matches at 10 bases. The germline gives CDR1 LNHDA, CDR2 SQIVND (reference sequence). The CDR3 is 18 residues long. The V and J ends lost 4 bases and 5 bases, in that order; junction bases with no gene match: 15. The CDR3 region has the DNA TGTGCCAGTAGTACCCCCTGGGGCGGGACAGGGGTAAGAGATACGCAGTATTTT. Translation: CASSTPWGGTGVRDTQYF.

The CDR3 bases are TGTGCCAGCAGCCCCCAGGAGCGGGAAAGGTCCTACGAGCAGTACTTC. This encodes CASSPQERERSYEQYF. The V gene is TRBV9, the J gene TRBJ2-7, with TRBD2 identical over 7 bases. Germline V gene sequence: CDR1 SGDLS, CDR2 YYNGEE. The CDR3 is 16 amino acids. The V gene end was trimmed by 4 bases and the J gene end by 1 base; junction bases not matched to a gene: 11.

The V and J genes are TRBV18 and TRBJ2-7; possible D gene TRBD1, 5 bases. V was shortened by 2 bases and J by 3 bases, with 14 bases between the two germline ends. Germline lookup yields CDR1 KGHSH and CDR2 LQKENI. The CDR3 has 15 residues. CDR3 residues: CASSPIGATHYEQYF. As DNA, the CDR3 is TGTGCCAGCTCACCAATAGGGGCGACCCACTACGAGCAGTACTTC.

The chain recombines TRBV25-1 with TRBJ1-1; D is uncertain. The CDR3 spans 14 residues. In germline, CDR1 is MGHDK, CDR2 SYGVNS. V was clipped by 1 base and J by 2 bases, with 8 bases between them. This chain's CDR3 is CASSESEGNTEAFF. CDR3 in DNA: TGTGCCAGCAGTGAATCGGAGGGAAACACTGAAGCTTTCTTT.

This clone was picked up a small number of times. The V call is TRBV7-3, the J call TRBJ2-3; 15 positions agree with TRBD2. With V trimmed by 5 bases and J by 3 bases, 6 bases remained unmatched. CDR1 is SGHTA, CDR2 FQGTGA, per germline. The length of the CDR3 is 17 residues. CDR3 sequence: CASSPWTSGGATDTQYF. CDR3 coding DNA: TGTGCCAGCAGCCCTTGGACTAGCGGGGGGGCAACAGATACGCAGTATTTT.

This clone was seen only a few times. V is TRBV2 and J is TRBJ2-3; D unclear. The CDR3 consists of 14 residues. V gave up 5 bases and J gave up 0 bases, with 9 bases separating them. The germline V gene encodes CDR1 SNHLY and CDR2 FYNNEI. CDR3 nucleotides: TGTGCCAGCAGTAGTCGGTGGAGCACAGATACGCAGTATTTT. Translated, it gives CASSSRWSTDTQYF.

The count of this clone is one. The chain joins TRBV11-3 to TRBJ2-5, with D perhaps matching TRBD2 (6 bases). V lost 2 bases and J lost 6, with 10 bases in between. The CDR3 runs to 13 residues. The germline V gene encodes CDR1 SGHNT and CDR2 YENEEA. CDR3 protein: CASSLTEGKTQYF. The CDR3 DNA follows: TGTGCCAGCAGCTTAACGGAGGGAAAGACCCAGTACTTC.

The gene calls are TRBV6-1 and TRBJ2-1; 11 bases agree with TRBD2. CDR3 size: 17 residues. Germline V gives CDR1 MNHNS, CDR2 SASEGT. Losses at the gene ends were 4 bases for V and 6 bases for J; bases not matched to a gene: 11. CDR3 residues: CASSGNLAGGRGNEQFF. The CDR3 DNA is TGTGCCAGCAGTGGAAACTTAGCGGGAGGGCGGGGCAATGAGCAGTTCTTC.

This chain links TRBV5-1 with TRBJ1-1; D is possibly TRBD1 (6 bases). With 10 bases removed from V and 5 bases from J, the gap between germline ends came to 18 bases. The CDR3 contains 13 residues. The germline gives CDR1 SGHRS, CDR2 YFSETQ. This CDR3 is CAGKNREGTEAFF. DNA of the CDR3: TGCGCCGGGAAGAACAGGGAAGGGACTGAAGCTTTCTTT.

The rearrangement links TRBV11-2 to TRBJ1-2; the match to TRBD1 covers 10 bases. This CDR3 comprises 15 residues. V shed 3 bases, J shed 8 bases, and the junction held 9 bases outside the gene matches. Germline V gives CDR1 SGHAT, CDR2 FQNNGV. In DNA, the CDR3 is TGTGCCAGCAGCTTGACGGGGGACAGGGGAAACGGCTACACCTTC. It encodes CASSLTGDRGNGYTF.

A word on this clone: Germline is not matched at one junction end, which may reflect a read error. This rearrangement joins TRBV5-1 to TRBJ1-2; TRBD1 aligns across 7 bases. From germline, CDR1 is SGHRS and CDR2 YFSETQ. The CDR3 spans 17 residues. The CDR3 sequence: CANSAASGGTSPYGYTF. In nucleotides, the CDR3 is TGCGCCAACAGCGCGGCATCAGGGGGTACTTCGCCTTATGGCTACACCTTC.

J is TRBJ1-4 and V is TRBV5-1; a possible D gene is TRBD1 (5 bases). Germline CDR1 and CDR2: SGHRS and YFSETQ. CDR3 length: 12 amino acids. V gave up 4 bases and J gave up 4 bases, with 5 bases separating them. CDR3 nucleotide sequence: TGCGCCAGCAGCCAGGGTAATGAAAAACTGTTTTTT. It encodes CASSQGNEKLFF.

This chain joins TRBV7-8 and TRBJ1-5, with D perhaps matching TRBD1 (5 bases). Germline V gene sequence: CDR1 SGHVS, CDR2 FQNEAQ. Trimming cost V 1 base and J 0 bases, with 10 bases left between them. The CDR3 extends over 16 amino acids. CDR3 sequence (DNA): TGTGCCAGCAGCTTAGAGAGACAGTATAGCAATCAGCCCCAGCATTTT. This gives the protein CASSLERQYSNQPQHF. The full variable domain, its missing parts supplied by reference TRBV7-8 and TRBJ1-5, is GAGVSQSPRYKVAKRGQDVALRCDPISGHVSLFWYQQALGQGPEFLTYFQNEAQLDKSGLPSDRFFAERPEGSVSTLKIQRTQQEDSAVYLCASSLERQYSNQPQHFGDGTRLSIL.